This TCR beta chain was identified during a study of resident and recirculating memory T cells in vitiligo (dated by TCRdb to 2016 to 2018). About the investigation overall: The study took epidermis from shave biopsies of two lesional and two nonlesional sites, plus PBMCs, from each of a few stable vitiligo patients for TCR beta sequencing. Without any cell sorting, samples were homogenized immediately before genomic DNA was extracted using the Qiagen DNeasy Blood & Tissue Kit. The goal of the human TCR beta sequencing was to check whether lesional vitiligo skin contained specific clones that differed from the clones found in nonlesional skin and blood.

Per the germline V gene, KGHSY is the CDR1 and FQNENV is the CDR2. Here V drops 0 bases and J drops 2 bases, and the junction holds 9 bases not matched to any gene. From the cysteine up to the phenylalanine, the CDR3 has a length of 17 residues. The DNA shown is the 51-base CDR3, in frame from base 1. The immunoSEQ hsTCRB kit was used to amplify TCR beta chains from the genomic DNA. The immunoSEQ service sequenced the TCR beta libraries on an Illumina MiSeq instrument. In the authors' own workflow: Repertoire data were analyzed using the immunoSEQ Analyzer. TCRdb's version of the immuneACCESS table is confined to in-frame rearrangements and falls short of the full clone set. An unresolved V gene accounts for under half of the shortfall where checked; the remainder is of unknown origin. V, J and clone size derive from that table, while D and trimming were established from the DNA sequence. Within this sample are tens of thousands of clones, with approximately 89% of them counted one time only. The ten largest clones represent 4.9% of the sample.

The research as a whole found: Overlap and correlation analysis found no significant repertoire overlap between any two biopsies, even biopsies from the same patient, apart from each lesion compared with itself. Mechanistic studies in the future are needed to assess how much the detected T cell clones and the human Trm pools versus Tcm pools each contribute. No unique dominant TCR clone was detected, and variation in clonality was observed among vitiligo lesions. TCR sequences were not found to be conserved across biopsy sites or patients, suggesting that different lesions are infiltrated by different T cell clones, a pattern described as private specificity.

Stable vitiligo was defined as no change in lesions over the previous 6 months. To count as stable, patients also needed to show no confetti depigmentation, which is a clinical sign of active vitiligo. Patients who had been treated within the previous three months were excluded. Ficoll density gradient centrifugation was used to isolate PBMCs from heparinized blood, after which the PBMCs were flash-frozen. As regards this clone: The specificity of this receptor is unknown. No qualities accompany the bases; no much larger clone lies one base away.

The sequenced material came from blood. Here the chain combines TRBV16 and TRBJ2-7; a stretch of 8 junction bases matches TRBD1. The receptor's source is a male donor with vitiligo. The CDR3 sequence is CASSQSLGTGNTYEQYF. The DNA sequence is TGTGCCAGCAGCCAATCCCTTGGGACAGGCAACACCTACGAGCAGTACTTC. The entire variable domain, with the stretches around the CDR3 drawn from the reference TRBV16 and TRBJ2-7 proteins, is GEEVAQTPKHLVRGEGQKAKLYCAPIKGHSYVFWYQQVLKNEFKFLISFQNENVFDETGMPKERFSAKCLPNSPCSLEIQATKLEDSAVYFCASSQSLGTGNTYEQYFGPGTRLTVT.